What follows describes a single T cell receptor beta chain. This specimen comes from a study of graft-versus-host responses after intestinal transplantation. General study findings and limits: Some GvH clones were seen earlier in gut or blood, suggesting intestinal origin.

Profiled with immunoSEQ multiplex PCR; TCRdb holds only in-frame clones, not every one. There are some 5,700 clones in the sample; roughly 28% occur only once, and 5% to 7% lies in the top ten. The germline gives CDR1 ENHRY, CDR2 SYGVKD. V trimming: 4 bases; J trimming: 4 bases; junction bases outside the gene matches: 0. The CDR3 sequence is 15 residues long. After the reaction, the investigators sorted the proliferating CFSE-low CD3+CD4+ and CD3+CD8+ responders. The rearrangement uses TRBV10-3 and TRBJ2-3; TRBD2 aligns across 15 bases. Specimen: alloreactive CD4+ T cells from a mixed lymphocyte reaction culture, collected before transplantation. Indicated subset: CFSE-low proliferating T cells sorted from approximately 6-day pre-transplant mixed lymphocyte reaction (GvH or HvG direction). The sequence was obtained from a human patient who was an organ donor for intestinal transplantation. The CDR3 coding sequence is TGTGCCATCAGTGGGACTAGCGGGGGGGCAGATACGCAGTATTTT. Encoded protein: CAISGTSGGADTQYF.